This T cell receptor beta chain was sequenced in a study of blood T cell repertoires in COVID-19. Sequenced by immunoSEQ multiplex PCR; TCRdb stores in-frame clones only, minus some. The profile shows about 180,000 clones, around four fifths of them singletons. The specimen was peripheral blood. The sequence derives from a man in his 70s with active or convalescent COVID-19.

Written as DNA, the CDR3 is TGCGCCAGCAGTGGAACAGGCTCGCTTGCAACTAATGAAAAACTGTTTTTT. Encoded protein: CASSGTGSLATNEKLFF. This chain joins TRBV10-2 and TRBJ1-4; tentatively, D is TRBD1 (5 bases). Germline-derived CDR1 and CDR2 are WSHSY and SAAADI. Deletions cut 4 bases from V and 0 bases from J, with 15 bases between. CDR3 size: 17 residues.